This T cell receptor beta chain came from a study of blood T cell repertoires in COVID-19. The overall study: Researchers got acute and convalescent COVID-19 samples from the United States, Italy and Spain. From T cells, B-cell-depleted T cells, or PBMCs came the material, which was cDNA or gDNA.

In the source study's methods: Amplification with reference gene primers provided the estimates of nucleated cell counts. Measured with immunoSEQ multiplex PCR; TCRdb has only the in-frame clones, and not every one. V and J calls and clone size are given by that table; D and trimming were obtained from the DNA. This table holds roughly 200,000 clones, about 88% found once. V lost 7 bases to trimming and J lost 5 bases; unmatched junction nucleotides: 7. The CDR3 loop spans 15 amino acids. CDR1 and CDR2 from the germline V gene are SGHAT and FQNNGV. The clonotype was recovered from a woman in her forties in a cohort exposed to, infected with or recovered from COVID-19 (not recorded which). The sequencing input was PBMCs or T cells enriched from blood (not recorded which). The J gene is TRBJ2-2, the V gene TRBV11-2; 10 nucleotides agree with TRBD2. The CDR3 sequence: CASTKPGLATGELFF. DNA of the CDR3: TGTGCCAGCACCAAACCGGGACTAGCGACCGGGGAGCTGTTTTTT.